The source of this T cell receptor (beta chain) is a study of T cell responses to AZD1222 COVID-19 vaccine. Findings and caveats of the study: Among spike-specific TCRs, nearly half reportedly target unmutated variant regions.

Profiled with immunoSEQ multiplex PCR; TCRdb holds only in-frame clones, not every one. The table has about 85,000 clones, 85% to 90% seen once. Concerning this clone: The antigen is undetermined.

The V gene lost 3 bases and the J gene lost 6 bases, with 12 bases spanning the gap. The germline gives CDR1 LNHDA, CDR2 SQIVND (reference sequence). This CDR3 is built from 14 residues. This sequence joins TRBV19 and TRBJ1-5; no clear D gene. This specimen was peripheral blood, taken on day 0 of AZD1222 vaccination. The clonotype was recovered from an adult in good health. The CDR3 sequence: CASSIGPSSQPQHF. Here the CDR3 DNA reads TGTGCCAGTAGTATTGGGCCCTCCAGTCAGCCCCAGCATTTT.